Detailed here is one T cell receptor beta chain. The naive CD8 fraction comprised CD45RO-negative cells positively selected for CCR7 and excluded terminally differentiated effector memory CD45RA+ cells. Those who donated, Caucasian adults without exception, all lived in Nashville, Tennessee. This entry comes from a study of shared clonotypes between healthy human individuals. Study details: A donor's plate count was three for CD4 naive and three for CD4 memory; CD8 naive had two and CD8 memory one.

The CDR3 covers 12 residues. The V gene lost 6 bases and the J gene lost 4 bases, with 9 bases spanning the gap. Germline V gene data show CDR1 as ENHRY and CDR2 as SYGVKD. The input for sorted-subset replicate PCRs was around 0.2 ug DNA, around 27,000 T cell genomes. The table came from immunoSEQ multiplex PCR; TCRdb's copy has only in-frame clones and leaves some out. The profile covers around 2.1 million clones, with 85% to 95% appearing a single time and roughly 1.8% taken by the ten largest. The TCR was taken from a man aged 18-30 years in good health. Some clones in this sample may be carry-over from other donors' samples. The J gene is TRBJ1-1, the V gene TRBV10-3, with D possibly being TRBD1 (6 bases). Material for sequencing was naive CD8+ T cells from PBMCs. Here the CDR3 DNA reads TGTGCCATCAGCCCAGGGGTCACTGAAGCTTTCTTT. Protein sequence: CAISPGVTEAFF.